This T cell receptor (beta chain) is drawn from a study of T-cell memory formation after mild COVID-19 (dated by TCRdb to the early 2020s). Background for the entire study: TCR sequence clusters from the two donors were found to be largely donor specific. The cohort comprised two young, previously healthy adult volunteers, one female and one male. Longitudinal TCRalpha and TCRbeta repertoire sequencing tracked T-cell clones expanding and contracting after mild COVID-19 in two donors.

Results the study describes overall, beyond this receptor: Clones contracting from day 15 to 85 had balanced CD4/CD8 phenotypes, while a second wave expanding from day 15 to 37 was biased towards CD4+. The study included only a couple of mild cases, and larger cohorts that include severe cases with pre-infection samples were judged to be necessary. Contracting CD4+ clones appeared mostly in the CM and EM memory subsets, whereas CD8+ clones were enriched in EMRA. SARS-CoV-2 specificity of the second-wave clones peaking on day 37 was not confirmed. Some responding clones were detected in pre-infection memory, suggesting pre-existing cross-reactive memory T cells joined the SARS-CoV-2 response.

This clonotype was picked up many times. No cognate antigen has been identified for it. The record has no base qualities; no much larger clone is one base away. At the junction V is shortened by 0 bases and J by 7 bases; bases outside the gene matches: 9. The germline V gene sets CDR1 to LGHNA and CDR2 to YNFKEQ. The CDR3 contains 15 residues, cysteine and phenylalanine counted. The DNA shown is the 45-base CDR3, in frame from base 1. Data came from an Illumina NovaSeq 6000. TCRalpha and TCRbeta cDNA libraries were constructed by 5'RACE with constant-segment primers, with sample barcodes and unique molecular identifiers being introduced. Trizol reagent was used to extract RNA from every sample. Amplification of the libraries took two PCR steps, and the second step added a second sample barcode plus Illumina TruSeq adapters. Sequencing of libraries was performed on an Illumina NovaSeq with 2 x 150 bp paired-end reads. In the authors' own workflow: Demultiplexing of reads and collapsing into UMI-guided consensus sequences were performed with migec v1.2.7. Using mixcr v2.1.11, UMI consensuses were aligned to TRA and TRB V and J templates and then assembled into clonotypes. Expanded or contracted clonotypes were those called significant by both edgeR and NoisET, with noise models trained on biological replicates. For edgeR calls, a false discovery rate-adjusted p below 0.01 and a log2 fold-change threshold of 1 were applied. As an exploratory analysis of dynamics, PCA with hierarchical clustering was applied to max-normalized trajectories of the 1000 most abundant clonotypes. The CD4 or CD8 phenotype of responding clones was assigned using the separately sequenced CD4+ and CD8+ repertoires. TCRdb reran the public reads through fastp at Q25 and MiXCR, keeping productive beta chains. Merged by CDR3 protein, the rows form single entries marked with the most common genes and DNA. TCRdb's processing, not the authors' own work, is the source of the V and J calls. The sample table lists 140,000 to 150,000 distinct CDR3 sequences, 20% to 25% of them with a count of one. Clones ranked in the top ten supply approximately 25% of the sample.

Ficoll-Paque density gradient centrifugation was used to isolate PBMCs. The sequenced sample was PBMCs or a T cell subset sorted from them (not recorded which). The chain is made from TRBV4-2 and TRBJ2-7; TRBD2 fits 7 bases in the junction. This TCR was sampled from an adult woman who had mild COVID-19 (a few samples of this study predate the infection). The sample titles of this study are shuffled in the database, so cell type and time point are left out; the donor was told from shared clones. The CDR3 reads as follows: CASSQEDGGSGEQYF. The DNA reads TGTGCCAGCAGCCAAGAAGACGGGGGGTCCGGGGAGCAGTACTTC.